The TCR beta chain described here comes from a study of CD4 T cells in relation to SARS-CoV-2 and coronaviruses. Across the whole study: The negative reference was HIV-1 Nef peptide pool or peptide-free culture.

The unexposed donors gave CD4+ T cells in about 2010-2019, prior to COVID-19. Isolation of CD4+ T cells took place after less than twelve days in culture. Unexposed-donor CD4+ T cells were probed with SARS-CoV-2 S/N and four cold-coronavirus spikes, cells permitting. PBMCs were plated at a few million per well in IL-2-containing medium. Fresh IL-2 medium replaced half the medium on days 3 and 7. Only in-frame clones appear in the TCRdb table, and some are missing; sequencing was by immunoSEQ multiplex PCR. The repertoire holds about 12,000 clones, with roughly 71% as singletons. With regard to this clone: What it binds is unknown.

The sample was CD4+ T cells from PBMCs, cultured in vitro. This TCR was sampled from a human donor in good health.

Here the CDR3 reads CASSISGGPGGDTQYF. The CDR3 nucleotides are TGCGCCAGCAGTATTAGCGGGGGACCGGGAGGGGATACGCAGTATTTT. V is TRBV5-1 and J is TRBJ2-3; TRBD2 matches 9 bases. The CDR3 is 16 amino acids. The V and J ends lost 5 bases and 6 bases, in that order; junction bases with no gene match: 13. The germline CDR1 and CDR2 sequences are SGHRS and YFSETQ. Combining the CDR3 with reference TRBV5-1 and TRBJ2-3 gives the whole variable domain KAGVTQTPRYLIKTRGQQVTLSCSPISGHRSVSWYQQTPGQGLQFLFEYFSETQRNKGNFPGRFSGRQFSNSRSEMNVSTLELGDSALYLCASSISGGPGGDTQYFGPGTRLTVL.